Sequencing of this TCR beta chain was carried out in a study of radiotherapy plus CTLA-4 blockade in lung cancer. TCRdb's copy holds only in-frame clones and misses some; the assay was immunoSEQ multiplex PCR. The sample lists tens of thousands of clones, around 87% occurring once. This CDR3 has 16 residues. Per the germline V gene, CDR1 is SGHTA and CDR2 is FQGNSA. V lost 5 bases, J lost 5 bases, and 19 bases lay in between. The clonotype was recovered from a human donor with non-small cell lung cancer that progressed on radiotherapy plus ipilimumab. The material sequenced was peripheral blood, taken from a patient treated with radiotherapy plus ipilimumab. The chain joins TRBV7-2 to TRBJ2-1, with D possibly TRBD1 on 6 matching bases. The DNA for the CDR3 is TGTGCCAGCAGCCCCAGGGGTCGGCGGTTAAACAATGAGCAGTTCTTC. It specifies CASSPRGRRLNNEQFF. The whole variable domain, remainder taken from reference TRBV7-2 and TRBJ2-1, is GAGVSQSPSNKVTEKGKDVELRCDPISGHTALYWYRQSLGQGLEFLIYFQGNSAPDKSGLPSDRFSAERTGGSVSTLTIQRTQQEDSAVYLCASSPRGRRLNNEQFFGPGTRLTVL.